The 19 T cell receptor beta chains in this list originate from one sample, sequenced in a study of tumor-infiltrating lymphocytes in oesophageal squamous cell carcinoma. MiXCR was run by TCRdb on the PCR reads, yielding one entry per CDR3 protein. The sample has under 15,000 distinct CDR3 sequences; 51% are singletons. Specimen: blood. Receptors were obtained from a female donor with esophageal squamous cell carcinoma.

This chain joins TRBV12-5 and TRBJ2-7; D is ambiguous. The end of the DNA fits TRBJ2-1 better, so the J call may be wrong. CDR1 and CDR2 from the germline V gene are LGHNT and FRNRAP. The CDR3 has 13 residues. CDR3 coding DNA: TGTGCTAGTGGTTTGCCGGTATACAATGAGCAGTTCTTC. Translating gives CASGLPVYNEQFF.

In this sample, this clonotype turned up many times. The genes are TRBV6-1 and TRBJ2-7; D is possibly TRBD2 (5 bases). Germline CDR1 reads MNHNS; CDR2 reads SASEGT. Trimming removed 11 bases from V and 7 bases from J, with 15 bases in between. This CDR3 has 11 amino acids. The CDR3 DNA reads TGTGCCTTACTAGTTTTCAATGAGCAGTACTTC. Amino acids: CALLVFNEQYF.

The rearrangement links TRBV7-2 to TRBJ2-3; weak D call: TRBD1 (6 bases). The J call may be wrong; the DNA end is better matched by TRBJ2-7. The germline V gene has CDR1 SGHTA and CDR2 FQGNSA. The CDR3 length is 14 residues. DNA of the CDR3: TGTGCCTGCGGCGAAAATACAGGGATGTACGAGCAGTACTTC. The encoded protein is CACGENTGMYEQYF.

This clonotype came up a few times. The V gene is TRBV7-4, the J gene TRBJ2-5; D perhaps matches TRBD2 (6 bases). The CDR3 has 15 residues. With 4 bases removed from V and 0 bases from J, the gap between germline ends came to 12 bases. Germline CDR1 SGHVT, CDR2 SQSDAQ. This CDR3 reads CASSSQGGDQETQYF. The CDR3 coding sequence is TGTGCCAGCAGCTCCCAAGGAGGGGACCAAGAGACCCAGTACTTC.

This clonotype has ten or more counts. The chain uses TRBV5-4 and TRBJ1-1, with unresolved D. V lost 4 bases and J lost 0, with 7 bases in between. The germline CDR1 and CDR2 sequences are SGHNT and YYREEE (reference sequence). The CDR3 is 13 residues long. The CDR3 coding sequence is TGTGCCAGCAGCGTCACAGTGAACACTGAAGCTTTCTTT. It yields the protein CASSVTVNTEAFF.

In its sample, this clonotype was seen once. The chain uses TRBV7-8 and TRBJ2-3; D remains ambiguous. CDR1 and CDR2 from the germline V gene are SGHVS and FQNEAQ. V gave up 11 bases and J gave up 4 bases, with 16 bases separating them. The CDR3 covers 13 residues. CDR3 protein: CASLGGRADTQYF. CDR3 sequence (DNA): TGTGCCTCATTGGGCGGTCGCGCAGATACGCAGTATTTT.

In this sample, this clonotype is medium-sized (0.01 to 0.1%). V and J are TRBV6-1 and TRBJ1-6; no clear D gene. CDR1 is MNHNS, CDR2 SASEGT, per germline. This CDR3 region has 15 residues. With 5 bases removed from V and 2 bases from J, the gap between germline ends came to 10 bases. The CDR3, as DNA: TGTGCCAGCAGTTATTCAGGACCCTATAATTCACCCCTCCACTTT. Its protein is CASSYSGPYNSPLHF.

In its sample, this clonotype is large (0.1 to 1%). The V gene is TRBV12-3 or TRBV12-4, the J gene TRBJ2-1; 9 bases are shared with TRBD1. The trim removed 4 bases at V and 8 bases at J, leaving 6 bases unmatched. The CDR3 extends over 14 amino acids. CDR3 sequence: CASSYRQGGDEQFF. CDR3 sequence (DNA): TGTGCCAGCAGTTATAGACAGGGGGGTGATGAGCAGTTCTTC.

V is TRBV28 and J is TRBJ1-1; possible D gene TRBD1, 6 bases. This CDR3 is built from 15 residues. Germline V gene sequence: CDR1 MDHEN, CDR2 SYDVKM. V was clipped by 6 bases and J by 6 bases, with 20 bases between them. The CDR3 DNA follows: TGTGCCAGCAGGCGGGAGGGGGGGGTTAGGGCTGAAGCTTTCTTT. It encodes CASRREGGVRAEAFF.

The chain recombines TRBV28 with TRBJ1-2, with a possible D match to TRBD1 (6 bases). The DNA end is more similar to TRBJ2-7, so the J call may be wrong. This CDR3 region has 14 residues. Germline V gene data show CDR1 as MDHEN and CDR2 as SYDVKM. The CDR3 sequence is CASSLSGTHYEQYF. As DNA, the CDR3 is TGTGCCAGCAGTTTATCCGGGACACATTACGAGCAGTACTTC.

A remark on this clonotype: At one boundary the junction diverges from the germline segment, which might be a read error. The genes are TRBV25-1 and TRBJ2-7, with 7 nucleotides matching TRBD1. Germline assignment: CDR1 MGHDK and CDR2 SYGVNS. The CDR3 sequence is 15 residues long. The CDR3 coding sequence is TGTGCCAGCAGTGAAGGGACAGCCCATAATTCACCCCTCCACTTC. Amino acids: CASSEGTAHNSPLHF.

This clonotype was picked up one time. This chain connects TRBV11-3 to TRBJ2-1, with TRBD1 identical over 9 bases. CDR1 and CDR2 (germline): SGHNT, YENEEA. The CDR3 is made up of 14 amino acids. J gave up 6 bases and V 3 bases, and 3 bases lay outside the gene matches. Here the CDR3 reads CASSFGQGSNEQFF. CDR3 sequence (DNA): TGTGCCAGCAGCTTTGGACAGGGGAGCAATGAGCAGTTCTTC. The full variable domain, in which reference TRBV11-3 and TRBJ2-1 provide the parts outside the CDR3, is EAGVVQSPRYKIIEKKQPVAFWCNPISGHNTLYWYLQNLGQGPELLIRYENEEAVDDSQLPKDRFSAERLKGVDSTLKIQPAELGDSAVYLCASSFGQGSNEQFFGPGTRLTVL.

The chain recombines TRBV7-9 with TRBJ2-5; maybe TRBD1 (5 bases). The J call may be incorrect, as the DNA end agrees better with TRBJ2-7. CDR3 length equals 15 residues. Germline lookup yields CDR1 SEHNR and CDR2 FQNEAQ (reference sequence). The CDR3 region is CASKDTREEGYEQYF. DNA for the CDR3: TGTGCCAGCAAGGACACACGAGAAGAAGGCTACGAGCAGTACTTC.

The V gene is TRBV7-9, the J gene TRBJ2-5, with unresolved D. The tail of the sequence fits TRBJ2-7 better, so the J call may be wrong. The CDR3 is made up of 13 amino acids. Germline V gene sequence: CDR1 SEHNR, CDR2 FQNEAQ (reference sequence). The CDR3 here is CASSPLCSYEQYF. The CDR3 DNA sequence: TGTGCCAGCAGCCCCTTATGCTCCTACGAGCAGTACTTC.

The chain is built from TRBV7-3 and TRBJ1-2; a possible D gene is TRBD1 (6 bases). V lost 0 bases and J 7 bases, leaving 15 bases between the germline ends. CDR3 length: 15 residues. Germline-derived CDR1 and CDR2 are SGHTA and FQGTGA. Written as DNA, the CDR3 is TGTGCCAGCAGCTTAACGATTGGGGACAAAACTGGCTACACCTTC. Amino acids: CASSLTIGDKTGYTF.

This clonotype occurred many times. A much larger clone differs by one base, so this may be a read error. This chain uses TRBV24-1 with TRBJ2-7; 14 positions agree with TRBD2. The V segment lost 4 bases and the J segment 7 bases; nucleotides outside the gene matches: 14. CDR1 is KGHDR, CDR2 SFDVKD, per germline. The CDR3 contains 18 residues. The CDR3 loop is CATSDSGTSGGLGYEQYF. The DNA for the CDR3 is TGTGCCACCAGTGACTCCGGGACTAGCGGGGGCCTGGGGTATGAGCAGTACTTC.

The gene calls are TRBV7-3 and TRBJ2-7; 7 nucleotides align to TRBD1. The DNA end lines up better with TRBJ2-5; the J call may be wrong. Germline V lookup: CDR1 SGHTA, CDR2 FQGTGA. The CDR3 length is 13 residues. CDR3 DNA sequence: TGTGCCAGCAGCCGGGGACAGTTGGAGACCCAGTACTTC. Translated: CASSRGQLETQYF.

The chain carries TRBV2 and TRBJ1-1; the D gene is possibly TRBD1 (6 bases). With 6 bases removed from V and 2 bases from J, the gap between germline ends came to 13 bases. The CDR3 covers 14 residues. From germline, CDR1 is SNHLY and CDR2 FYNNEI. CDR3 bases: TGTGCCAGCAGCCGCCTACAGGGAAACACTGAAGCTTTCTTT. Translated, it gives CASSRLQGNTEAFF.

The chain has TRBV7-9 and TRBJ2-7; TRBD1 agrees at 9 bases. Germline CDR1 is SEHNR and CDR2 is FQNEAQ (reference sequence). V shed 5 bases and J 3 bases; nucleotides not matched to a gene: 23. CDR3 length: 20 amino acids. The CDR3 DNA sequence: TGTGCCAGCAGCCCAAGTCCATTCCTCCTTGGGACAGGGAAAAACTACGAGCAGTACTTC. The encoded protein is CASSPSPFLLGTGKNYEQYF.